What follows is one T cell receptor (beta chain) and its context. As yet, its antigen is unknown. Vbeta (60) and Jbeta (13) primers were used in the PCR. Clones were sequenced by immunoSEQ multiplex PCR, and TCRdb holds only the in-frame ones, with some missing. Of about 71,000 clones in the sample, roughly 64% were seen once. From germline, CDR1 is SGDLS and CDR2 YYNGEE. V shed 1 base and J 0 bases; nucleotides not matched to a gene: 3. The CDR3 sequence is 15 residues long. This record comes from a study of cytomegalovirus exposure and HLA in healthy donors. Overall study context: T cells numbering around 180 million yielded roughly 120 million unique TCR beta sequences in an earlier analysis. Around 77 million unique TCRs from HLA-typed donors made up an early data release.

Whole-study findings and limits: There were a few CMV-associated chains whose specificity for CMV antigens was confirmed in vitro. Across all donors, roughly uniform sequencing depth was an assumption of the presence/absence analyses.

This chain connects TRBV9 to TRBJ1-1; 7 nucleotides match TRBD1. The specimen was PBMCs. The sequence came from a man between 35 and 55 years old in good health and CMV-seropositive. Here the CDR3 DNA reads TGTGCCAGCAGCGTACAGGGACAGTTGAACACTGAAGCTTTCTTT. This gives the protein CASSVQGQLNTEAFF.